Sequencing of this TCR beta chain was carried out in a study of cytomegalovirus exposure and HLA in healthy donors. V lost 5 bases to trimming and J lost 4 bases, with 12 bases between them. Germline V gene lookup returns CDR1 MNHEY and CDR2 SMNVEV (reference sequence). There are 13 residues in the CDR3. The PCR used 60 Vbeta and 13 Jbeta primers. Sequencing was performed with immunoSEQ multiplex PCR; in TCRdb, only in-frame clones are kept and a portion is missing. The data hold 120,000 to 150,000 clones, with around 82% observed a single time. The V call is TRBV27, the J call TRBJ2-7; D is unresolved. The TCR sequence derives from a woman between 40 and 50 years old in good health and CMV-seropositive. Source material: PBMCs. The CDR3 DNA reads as TGTGCCAGCAGTCCTTTCGACTCGTACGAGCAGTACTTC. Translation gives CASSPFDSYEQYF.